The 9 T cell receptor beta chains presented below share a single source sample, sequenced in a study of beta chain features in type 1 diabetes. Sequenced material consisted of expressed TCRB transcripts (all of the isolated RNA was reverse transcribed). TCRdb's table, derived via immunoSEQ multiplex PCR, lists solely in-frame clones and lacks some. The repertoire has 300,000 to 400,000 clones, 8.5% to 10% of them found once; the top ten carry roughly 0.54%. Antigens for these TCRs are unknown. Whole-study findings and limits: All four CD4+ subsets from Type 1 diabetes patients carried moderately but significantly shorter TCRB CDR3s.

Material: central memory CD4+ T cells from blood. The receptors originated from a man aged 25-45 years with type 1 diabetes.

This clone turned up a few times. The chain recombines TRBV6-6 with TRBJ1-1; D is unclear. Deletions cut 5 bases from V and 3 bases from J, with 10 bases between. From germline, CDR1 is MNHNY and CDR2 SVGAGI (reference sequence). The CDR3 extends over 13 amino acids. The chain's CDR3 is CASSAGRDTEAFF. CDR3 sequence (DNA): TGTGCCAGCAGTGCGGGGAGGGACACTGAAGCTTTCTTT.

This clone has ten or more counts. The V call is TRBV29-1, the J call TRBJ2-3; 13 bases map to TRBD2. Germline V gene sequence: CDR1 SQVTM, CDR2 ANQGSEA. The CDR3 contains 15 residues. V trimming: 7 bases; J trimming: 6 bases; junction bases outside the gene matches: 10. The CDR3 nucleotides are TGCAGCGCTCGAGGACTAGCGGGAGTGATCGATACGCAGTATTTT. Translated: CSARGLAGVIDTQYF.

This clone has only a few counts. The gene calls are TRBV19 and TRBJ1-3; D not certain. The CDR3 sequence is 17 residues long. Germline V gene sequence: CDR1 LNHDA, CDR2 SQIVND (reference sequence). V lost 4 bases and J lost 3, with 19 bases in between. The CDR3 DNA is TGTGCCAGTAGTACAATCCCCCCCCGGAGCCTTGGAAACACCATATATTTT. It translates to CASSTIPPRSLGNTIYF.

The chain employs TRBV29-1 and TRBJ2-1, with a tentative D call TRBD2 (6 bases). V dropped 6 bases and J dropped 9 bases, with 21 bases sitting between them. CDR1 and CDR2 (germline): SQVTM, ANQGSEA. The CDR3 runs to 14 residues. The CDR3 protein is CSVVRWQGLGEQFF. DNA of the CDR3: TGCAGCGTGGTACGGTGGCAGGGACTCGGTGAGCAGTTCTTC.

The chain links TRBV7-2 to TRBJ2-2; TRBD1 agrees at 7 bases. V gave up 7 bases and J gave up 1 base; unmatched junction bases: 9. Germline V gene lookup returns CDR1 SGHTA and CDR2 FQGNSA. The CDR3 runs to 16 residues. CDR3 amino acids: CASTPPGTENTGELFF. CDR3 sequence (DNA): TGTGCCAGCACCCCGCCGGGGACAGAGAACACCGGGGAGCTGTTTTTT.

The chain has TRBV28 and TRBJ1-1; D is uncertain. Germline V CDR1 and CDR2: MDHEN, SYDVKM. The CDR3 is 13 amino acids. Trimming cost V 3 bases and J 4 bases, with 9 bases left between them. The DNA for the CDR3 is TGTGCCAGCAGTTTTACCATTGCCACTGAAGCTTTCTTT. It yields the protein CASSFTIATEAFF. Looking up the rest from reference TRBV28 and TRBJ1-1 gives the full variable domain: DVKVTQSSRYLVKRTGEKVFLECVQDMDHENMFWYRQDPGLGLRLIYFSYDVKMKEKGDIPEGYSVSREKKERFSLILESASTNQTSMYLCASSFTIATEAFFGQGTRLTVV.

This rearrangement joins TRBV7-2 to TRBJ1-2; possible D gene TRBD1, 5 bases. Germline CDR1 SGHTA, CDR2 FQGNSA. Trimming left V 3 bases short and J 0 bases short, with 11 bases between. The CDR3 spans 15 residues. The CDR3 DNA follows: TGTGCCAGCAGCTTGGCCGGGGCCGCTAACTATGGCTACACCTTC. Translating it yields CASSLAGAANYGYTF.

This chain connects TRBV5-4 to TRBJ2-5; D call uncertain. The CDR3 covers 11 residues. V gave up 3 bases and J gave up 3 bases, with 3 bases separating them. Per germline, CDR1 SGHNT and CDR2 YYREEE (reference sequence). CDR3 sequence reads: CASSYEETQYF. The CDR3 DNA reads TGTGCCAGCAGCTACGAAGAGACCCAGTACTTC.

This clone showed up many times. V is TRBV7-9 and J is TRBJ2-2; 9 bases match TRBD1. Germline V gene data show CDR1 as SEHNR and CDR2 as FQNEAQ (reference sequence). J gave up 6 bases and V 5 bases, and 10 bases lay outside the gene matches. The CDR3 sequence is 16 residues long. The CDR3 nucleotides read TGTGCCAGCAGCCCTACCGGGACAGGGCTTTCCGGGGAGCTGTTTTTT. Translating it yields CASSPTGTGLSGELFF.